The 2 T cell receptor beta chains below were found in one sample sequenced in a study of blood T cell repertoires in COVID-19. Profiling relied on immunoSEQ multiplex PCR, and the TCRdb table lists in-frame clones only, not all of them. The table shows about 120,000 clones, with around 79% occurring only once. What was sequenced was peripheral blood. The source is a man aged 70-80 years with acute or convalescent COVID-19.

This clone has only one observation. The chain joins TRBV2 to TRBJ2-7; D is possibly TRBD1 (6 bases). Germline V lookup: CDR1 SNHLY, CDR2 FYNNEI. This CDR3 comprises 15 residues. Trimming took 8 bases from V and 0 from J, leaving 17 bases between them. The CDR3 here is CASGRQAVSSYEQYF. As DNA, the CDR3 is TGTGCCAGCGGACGACAGGCGGTCAGCTCCTACGAGCAGTACTTC.

This clone was seen only once. This sequence joins TRBV5-1 and TRBJ2-7, with D perhaps matching TRBD1 (6 bases). The CDR3 spans 15 residues. Trimming took off 0 bases at V and 3 bases at J, with 13 bases between the two ends. Germline-derived CDR1 and CDR2 are SGHRS and YFSETQ. CDR3 coding DNA: TGCGCCAGCAGCTTGGCCACGGGACATATCTACGAGCAGTACTTC. It codes for CASSLATGHIYEQYF.